This TCR beta chain stems from a study of T-cell reconstitution after alpha-beta-depleted transplantation in children. By its share, this clonotype is medium-sized. Unique molecular identifiers were built into the TCRbeta library. TCRdb reanalysed the PCR reads using MiXCR and keeps one entry per CDR3 protein. This sample has approximately 200,000 distinct CDR3 sequences, with roughly 15% found just once. V was clipped by 0 bases and J by 0 bases, with 8 bases between them. The CDR3 spans 15 residues. The genes are TRBV12-3 or TRBV12-4 and TRBJ1-1; D is ambiguous. This receptor was obtained from a human donor who donated a stem cell graft to a child with acute lymphoblastic leukemia. Sample: PBMCs from the stem cell graft donor, taken from the stem cell graft. The CDR3, as DNA: TGTGCCAGCAGTTTAGCGCTCGGGGTGAACACTGAAGCTTTCTTT. Residues: CASSLALGVNTEAFF.